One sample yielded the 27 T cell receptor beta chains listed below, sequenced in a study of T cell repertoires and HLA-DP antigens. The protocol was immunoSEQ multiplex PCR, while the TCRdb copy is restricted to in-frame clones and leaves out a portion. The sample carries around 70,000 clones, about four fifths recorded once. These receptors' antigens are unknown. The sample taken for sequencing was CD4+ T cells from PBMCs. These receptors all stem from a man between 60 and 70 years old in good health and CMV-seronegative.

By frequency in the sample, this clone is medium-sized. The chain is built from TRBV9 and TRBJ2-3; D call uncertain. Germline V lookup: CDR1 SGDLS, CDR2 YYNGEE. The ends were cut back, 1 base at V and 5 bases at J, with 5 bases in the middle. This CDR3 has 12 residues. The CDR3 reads CASSVLGDTQYF. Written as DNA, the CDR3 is TGTGCCAGCAGCGTACTGGGAGATACGCAGTATTTT.

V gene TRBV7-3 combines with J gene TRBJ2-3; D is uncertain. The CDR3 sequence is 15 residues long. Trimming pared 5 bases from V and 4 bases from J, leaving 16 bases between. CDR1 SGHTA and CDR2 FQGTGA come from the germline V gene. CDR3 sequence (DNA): TGTGCCAGCAGCCTTCCCGAGATGAGGTCAGATACGCAGTATTTT. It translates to CASSLPEMRSDTQYF. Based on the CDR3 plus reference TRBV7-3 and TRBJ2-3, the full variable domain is GAGVSQTPSNKVTEKGKYVELRCDPISGHTALYWYRQSLGQGPEFLIYFQGTGAADDSGLPNDRFFAVRPEGSVSTLKIQRTERGDSAVYLCASSLPEMRSDTQYFGPGTRLTVL.

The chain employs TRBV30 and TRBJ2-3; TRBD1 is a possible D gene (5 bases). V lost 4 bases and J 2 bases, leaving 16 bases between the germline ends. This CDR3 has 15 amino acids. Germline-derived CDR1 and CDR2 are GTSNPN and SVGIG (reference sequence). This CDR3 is CAWIGKGPHTDTQYF. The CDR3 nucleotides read TGTGCCTGGATTGGAAAGGGGCCCCACACAGATACGCAGTATTTT.

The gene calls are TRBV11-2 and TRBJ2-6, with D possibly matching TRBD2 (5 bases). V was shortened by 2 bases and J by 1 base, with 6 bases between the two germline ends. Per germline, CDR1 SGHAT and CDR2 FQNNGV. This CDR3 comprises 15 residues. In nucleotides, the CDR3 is TGTGCCAGCAGCTTACGAGGGTCTGGGGCCAACGTCCTGACTTTC. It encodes CASSLRGSGANVLTF.

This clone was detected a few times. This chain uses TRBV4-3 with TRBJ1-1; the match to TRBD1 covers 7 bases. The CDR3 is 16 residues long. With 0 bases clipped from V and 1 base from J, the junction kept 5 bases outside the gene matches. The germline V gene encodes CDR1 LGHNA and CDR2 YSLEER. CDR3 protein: CASSQDWGTENTEAFF. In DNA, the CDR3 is TGCGCCAGCAGCCAAGATTGGGGGACAGAGAACACTGAAGCTTTCTTT.

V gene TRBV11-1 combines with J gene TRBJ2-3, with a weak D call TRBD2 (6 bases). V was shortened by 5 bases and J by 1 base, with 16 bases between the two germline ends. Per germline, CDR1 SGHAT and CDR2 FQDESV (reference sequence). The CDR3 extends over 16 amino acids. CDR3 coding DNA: TGTGCCAGCAGCCCCCCGGGGGTCTTCCGCACAGATACGCAGTATTTT. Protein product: CASSPPGVFRTDTQYF.

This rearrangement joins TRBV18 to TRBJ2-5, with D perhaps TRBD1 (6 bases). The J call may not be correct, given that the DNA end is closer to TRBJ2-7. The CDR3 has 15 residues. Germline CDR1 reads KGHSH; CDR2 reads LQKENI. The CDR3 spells CASSSMTGEWYEQYF. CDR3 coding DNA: TGTGCCAGCTCATCGATGACAGGCGAATGGTACGAGCAGTACTTC.

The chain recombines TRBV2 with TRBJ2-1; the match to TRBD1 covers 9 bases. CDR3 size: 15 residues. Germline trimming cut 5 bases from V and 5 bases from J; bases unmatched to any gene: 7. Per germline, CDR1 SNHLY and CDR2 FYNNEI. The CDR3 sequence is CASSSYRGPNNEQFF. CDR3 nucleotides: TGTGCCAGCAGTAGTTACAGGGGGCCGAACAATGAGCAGTTCTTC. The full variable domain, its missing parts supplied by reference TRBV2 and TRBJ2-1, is EPEVTQTPSHQVTQMGQEVILRCVPISNHLYFYWYRQILGQKVEFLVSFYNNEISEKSEIFDDQFSVERPDGSNFTLKIRSTKLEDSAMYFCASSSYRGPNNEQFFGPGTRLTVL.

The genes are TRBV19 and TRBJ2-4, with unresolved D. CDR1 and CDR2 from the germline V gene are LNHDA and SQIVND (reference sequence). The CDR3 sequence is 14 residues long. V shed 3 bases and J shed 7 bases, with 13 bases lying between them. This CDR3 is CASSIMGPSNIQYF. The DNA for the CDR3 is TGTGCCAGTAGTATTATGGGCCCGTCGAACATTCAGTACTTC.

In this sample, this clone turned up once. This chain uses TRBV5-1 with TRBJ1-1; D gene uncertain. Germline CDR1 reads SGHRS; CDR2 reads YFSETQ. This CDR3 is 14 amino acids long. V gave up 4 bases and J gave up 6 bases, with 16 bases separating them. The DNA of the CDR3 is TGCGCCAGCAGCCAAGATTCTAGCCGGGCTGAAGCTTTCTTT. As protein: CASSQDSSRAEAFF.

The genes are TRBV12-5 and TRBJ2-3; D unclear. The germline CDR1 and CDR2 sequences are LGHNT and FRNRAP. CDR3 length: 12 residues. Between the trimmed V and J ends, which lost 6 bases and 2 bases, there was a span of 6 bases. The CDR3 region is CASGGNTDTQYF. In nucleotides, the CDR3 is TGTGCTAGTGGGGGAAACACAGATACGCAGTATTTT.

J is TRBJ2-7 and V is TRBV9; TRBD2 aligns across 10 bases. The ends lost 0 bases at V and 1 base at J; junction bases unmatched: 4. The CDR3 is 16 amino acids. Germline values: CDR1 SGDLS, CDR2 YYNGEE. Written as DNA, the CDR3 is TGTGCCAGCAGCGTAGTTAAGCGGGAGGGTTCCTACGAGCAGTACGTC. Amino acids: CASSVVKREGSYEQYV.

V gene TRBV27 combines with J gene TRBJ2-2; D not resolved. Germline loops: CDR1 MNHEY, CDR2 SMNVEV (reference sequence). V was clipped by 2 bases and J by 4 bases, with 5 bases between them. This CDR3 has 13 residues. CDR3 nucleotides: TGTGCCAGCAGTTTAGACCCCACCGGGGAGCTGTTTTTT. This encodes CASSLDPTGELFF.

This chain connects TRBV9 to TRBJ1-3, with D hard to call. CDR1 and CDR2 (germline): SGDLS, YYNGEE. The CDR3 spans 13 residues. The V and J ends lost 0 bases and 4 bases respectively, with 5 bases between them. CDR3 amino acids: CASSVGEGNTIYF. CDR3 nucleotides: TGTGCCAGCAGCGTAGGAGAAGGAAACACCATATATTTT.

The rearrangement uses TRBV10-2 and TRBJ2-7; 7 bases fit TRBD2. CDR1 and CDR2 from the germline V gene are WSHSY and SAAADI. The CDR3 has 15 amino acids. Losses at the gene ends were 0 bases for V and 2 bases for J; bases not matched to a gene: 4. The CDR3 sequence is CASSESGLGPYEQYF. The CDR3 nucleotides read TGCGCCAGCAGTGAGTCAGGACTAGGCCCCTACGAGCAGTACTTC.

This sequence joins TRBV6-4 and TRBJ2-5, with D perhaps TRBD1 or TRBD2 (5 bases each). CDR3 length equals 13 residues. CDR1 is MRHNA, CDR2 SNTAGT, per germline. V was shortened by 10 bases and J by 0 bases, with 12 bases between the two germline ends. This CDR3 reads CATSREYQETQYF. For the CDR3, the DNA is TGTGCCACCTCCAGGGAGTACCAAGAGACCCAGTACTTC.

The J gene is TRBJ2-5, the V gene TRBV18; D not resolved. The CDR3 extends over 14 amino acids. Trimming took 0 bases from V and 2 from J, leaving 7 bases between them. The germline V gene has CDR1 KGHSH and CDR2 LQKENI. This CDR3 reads CASSPPSRQETQYF. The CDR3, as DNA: TGTGCCAGCTCACCACCGAGTCGGCAAGAGACCCAGTACTTC.

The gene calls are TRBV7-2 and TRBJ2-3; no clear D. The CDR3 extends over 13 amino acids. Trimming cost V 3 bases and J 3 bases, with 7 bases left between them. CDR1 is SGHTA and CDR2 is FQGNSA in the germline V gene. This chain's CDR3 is CASSLMGTDTQYF. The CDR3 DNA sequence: TGTGCCAGCAGCTTGATGGGAACAGATACGCAGTATTTT.

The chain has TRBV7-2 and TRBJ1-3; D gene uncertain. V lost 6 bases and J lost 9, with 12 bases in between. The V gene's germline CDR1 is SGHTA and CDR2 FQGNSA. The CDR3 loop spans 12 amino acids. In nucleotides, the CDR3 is TGTGCCAGCAGTACCTTGGTGGGCACCATATATTTT. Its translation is CASSTLVGTIYF.

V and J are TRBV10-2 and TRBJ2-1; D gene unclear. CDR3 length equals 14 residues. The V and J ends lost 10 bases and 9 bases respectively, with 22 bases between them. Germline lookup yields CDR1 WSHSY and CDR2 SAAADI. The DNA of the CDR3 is TGCGCCACCCGCAATTCGGAAGGTAGAGGTGAGCAGTTCTTC. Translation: CATRNSEGRGEQFF.

The CDR3 DNA sequence: TGTGCCAGCAGCCCAGGGGGTACTTATTCACCCCTCCACTTT. Encoded protein: CASSPGGTYSPLHF. V and J are TRBV27 and TRBJ1-6; 7 positions agree with TRBD1. J was trimmed by 8 bases and V by 6 bases; bases with no gene match: 7. Germline CDR1 is MNHEY and CDR2 is SMNVEV (reference sequence). The length of the CDR3 is 14 residues.

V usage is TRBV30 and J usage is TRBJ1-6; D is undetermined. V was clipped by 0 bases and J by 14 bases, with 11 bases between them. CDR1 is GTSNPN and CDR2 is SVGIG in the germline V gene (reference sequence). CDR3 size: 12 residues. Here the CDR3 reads CAWSVDLSALHF. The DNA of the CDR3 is TGTGCCTGGAGTGTTGACCTTTCGGCCCTCCACTTT.

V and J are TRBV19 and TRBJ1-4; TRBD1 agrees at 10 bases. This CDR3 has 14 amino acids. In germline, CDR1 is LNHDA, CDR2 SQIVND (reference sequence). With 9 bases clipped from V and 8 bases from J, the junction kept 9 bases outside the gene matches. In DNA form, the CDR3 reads TGTGCCAGCCTCGGGACAGGGGCGGGCGAAAAACTGTTTTTT. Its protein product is CASLGTGAGEKLFF. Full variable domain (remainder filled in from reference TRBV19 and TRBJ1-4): DGGITQSPKYLFRKEGQNVTLSCEQNLNHDAMYWYRQDPGQGLRLIYYSQIVNDFQKGDIAEGYSVSREKKESFPLTVTSAQKNPTAFYLCASLGTGAGEKLFFGSGTQLSVL.

Written as DNA, the CDR3 is TGCGCCAGCAGCCAAAAGGGAACAGGGGGCACGGACACCGGGGAGCTGTTTTTT. Its protein product is CASSQKGTGGTDTGELFF. The rearrangement joins TRBV4-1 to TRBJ2-2; 9 bases map to TRBD1. This CDR3 has 18 amino acids. V dropped 2 bases and J dropped 3; count of bases not matched to a gene: 10. Germline CDR1 is MGHRA and CDR2 is YSYEKL.

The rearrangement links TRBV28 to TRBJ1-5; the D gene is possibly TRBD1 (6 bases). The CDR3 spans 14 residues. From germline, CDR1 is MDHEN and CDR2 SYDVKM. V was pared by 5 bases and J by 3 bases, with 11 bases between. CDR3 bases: TGTGCCAGCAGTCCCGGGGGCACCAATCAGCCCCAGCATTTT. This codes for CASSPGGTNQPQHF.

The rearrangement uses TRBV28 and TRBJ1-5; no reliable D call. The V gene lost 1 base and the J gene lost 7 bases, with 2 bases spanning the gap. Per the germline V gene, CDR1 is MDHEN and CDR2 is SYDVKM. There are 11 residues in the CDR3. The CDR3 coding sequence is TGTGCCAGCAGTTTATCCCAGCCCCAGCATTTT. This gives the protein CASSLSQPQHF. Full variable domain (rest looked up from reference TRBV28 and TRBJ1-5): DVKVTQSSRYLVKRTGEKVFLECVQDMDHENMFWYRQDPGLGLRLIYFSYDVKMKEKGDIPEGYSVSREKKERFSLILESASTNQTSMYLCASSLSQPQHFGDGTRLSIL.

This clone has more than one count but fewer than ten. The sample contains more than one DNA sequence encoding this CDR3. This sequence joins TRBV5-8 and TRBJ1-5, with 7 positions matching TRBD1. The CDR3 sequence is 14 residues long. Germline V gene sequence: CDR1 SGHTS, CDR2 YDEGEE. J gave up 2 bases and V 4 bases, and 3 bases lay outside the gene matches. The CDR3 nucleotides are TGTGCCAGCAGCCCCGGGACAGGCAATCAGCCCCAGCATTTT. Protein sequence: CASSPGTGNQPQHF.